Listed below are T cell receptor beta chains from one sample, sequenced in a study of human T cells and chemical hapten exposure. One entry per CDR3 protein results from TCRdb running MiXCR on the RACE reads. The repertoire holds more than 150,000 distinct CDR3 sequences, with around 23% as singletons. The sequencing here drew on whole blood, taken in connection with sensitization to the hapten diphenylcyclopropenone (DPC). The receptors derive from a woman aged 40 to 50 with alopecia areata. Some clones in this sample may be carry-over from other donors' samples. Each CDR3 is given with its conserved first and last residue. The order of the fields is J gene, D gene, clone size, V gene, CDR3 protein, CDR3 DNA. A D gene is named only where the DNA matches it firmly. Size tells how often a clone was seen (once, few, many) or the class of an expanded clone, and some rows leave it out.

TRBJ2-7	TRBD2	NA	TRBV7-2	CASSLESGIRSYEQYF	TGTGCCAGCAGCTTGGAAAGCGGGATAAGGTCGTACGAGCAGTACTTC
TRBJ2-7	NA	NA	TRBV24-1	CATSPREGEQYF	TGTGCCACCAGTCCCCGGGAAGGGGAGCAGTACTTC
TRBJ2-7	NA	NA	TRBV27	CASSLIRVGTYEQYF	TGTGCCAGCAGTTTAATACGGGTAGGAACCTACGAGCAGTACTTC
TRBJ2-5	TRBD2	few	TRBV7-2	CASSWGGLAGVGALETQYF	TGTGCCAGCAGCTGGGGGGGACTAGCGGGAGTAGGGGCGTTAGAGACCCAGTACTTC
TRBJ2-2	TRBD1	NA	TRBV6-2/TRBV6-3	CASSSPHRGPYTGELFF	TGTGCCAGCAGCTCCCCCCACAGGGGACCGTACACCGGGGAGCTGTTTTTT
TRBJ2-5	NA	few	TRBV29-1	CSVEVGTQYF	TGCAGCGTTGAAGTGGGGACTCAGTACTTC
TRBJ2-3	NA	NA	TRBV7-2	CASSRDNTQYF	TGTGCCAGCAGCCGGGACAATACGCAGTATTTT
TRBJ1-1	NA	few	TRBV7-3	CASSLTGGGTEAFF	TGTGCCAGCAGCTTAACGGGGGGCGGAACTGAAGCTTTCTTT
TRBJ2-7	NA	few	TRBV6-2/TRBV6-3	CASSTRAYEQYF	TGTGCCAGCTCGACCCGGGCCTACGAGCAGTACTTC
TRBJ1-5	NA	NA	TRBV29-1	CSVGTGTSNQPQHF	TGCAGCGTTGGGACCGGGACAAGCAATCAGCCCCAGCATTTT
TRBJ2-3	NA	few	TRBV4-3	CASSQIGGSDTQYF	TGCGCCAGCAGCCAAATTGGGGGCTCAGATACGCAGTATTTT
TRBJ2-4	NA	many	TRBV28	CASAGNLAKNIQYF	TGTGCCAGCGCAGGGAATCTAGCCAAAAACATTCAGTACTTC
TRBJ1-4	NA	once	TRBV20-1	CSALDRLNEKLFF	TGCAGTGCCCTAGACAGGCTTAATGAAAAACTGTTTTTT
TRBJ1-1	NA	few	TRBV7-2	CAGGLLRNTEAFF	TGTGCCGGGGGGTTATTACGGAACACTGAAGCTTTCTTT